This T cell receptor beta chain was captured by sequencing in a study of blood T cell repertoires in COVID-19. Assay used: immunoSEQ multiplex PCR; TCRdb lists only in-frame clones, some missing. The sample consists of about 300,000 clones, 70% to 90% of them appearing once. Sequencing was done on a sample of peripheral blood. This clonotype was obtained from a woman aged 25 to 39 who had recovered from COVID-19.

The CDR3 reads CASSAPPGGASSTDTQYF. CDR3 nucleotides: TGTGCCAGCAGTGCCCCCCCGGGGGGGGCCTCTAGCACAGATACGCAGTATTTT. The V call is TRBV28, the J call TRBJ2-3; TRBD2 agrees at 8 bases. The V gene end was trimmed by 5 bases and the J gene end by 0 bases; junction bases not matched to a gene: 13. The CDR3 length is 18 residues. Germline V CDR1 and CDR2: MDHEN, SYDVKM.